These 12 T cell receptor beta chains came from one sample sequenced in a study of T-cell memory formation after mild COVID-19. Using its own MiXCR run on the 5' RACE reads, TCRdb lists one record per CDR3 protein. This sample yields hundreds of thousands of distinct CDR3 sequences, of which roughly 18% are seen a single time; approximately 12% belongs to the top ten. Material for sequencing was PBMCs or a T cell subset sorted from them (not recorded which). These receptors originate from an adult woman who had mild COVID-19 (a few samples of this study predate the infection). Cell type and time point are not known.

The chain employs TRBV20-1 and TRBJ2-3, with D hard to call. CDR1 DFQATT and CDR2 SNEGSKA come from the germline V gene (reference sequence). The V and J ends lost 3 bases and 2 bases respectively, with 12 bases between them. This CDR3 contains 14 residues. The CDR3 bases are TGCAGTGCTAGGGAGCTGGGTCTCACAGATACGCAGTATTTT. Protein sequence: CSARELGLTDTQYF.

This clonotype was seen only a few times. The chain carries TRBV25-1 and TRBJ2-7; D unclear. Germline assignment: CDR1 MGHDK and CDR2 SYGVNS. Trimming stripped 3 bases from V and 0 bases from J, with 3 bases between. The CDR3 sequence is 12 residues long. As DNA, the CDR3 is TGTGCCAGCAGTGACCACTCCTACGAGCAGTACTTC. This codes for CASSDHSYEQYF.

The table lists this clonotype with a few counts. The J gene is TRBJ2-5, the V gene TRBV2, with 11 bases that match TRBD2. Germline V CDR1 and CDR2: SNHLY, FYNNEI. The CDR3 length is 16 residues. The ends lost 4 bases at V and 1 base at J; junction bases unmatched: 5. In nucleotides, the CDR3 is TGTGCCAGCAGTGTCCCGGGACTAGCGGCCCAAGAGACCCAGTACTTC. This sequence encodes CASSVPGLAAQETQYF.

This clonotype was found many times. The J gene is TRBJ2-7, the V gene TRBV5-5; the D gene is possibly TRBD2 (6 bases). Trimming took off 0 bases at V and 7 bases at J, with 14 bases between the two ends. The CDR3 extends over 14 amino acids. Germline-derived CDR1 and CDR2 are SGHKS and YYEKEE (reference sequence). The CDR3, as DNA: TGTGCCAGCAGCTTGGCTGACGGGAGACGGGAGCAGTACTTC. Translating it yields CASSLADGRREQYF.

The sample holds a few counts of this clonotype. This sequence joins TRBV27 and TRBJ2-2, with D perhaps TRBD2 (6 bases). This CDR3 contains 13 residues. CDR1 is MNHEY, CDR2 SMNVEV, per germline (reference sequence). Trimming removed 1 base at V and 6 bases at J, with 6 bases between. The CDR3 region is CASSLWGAGELFF. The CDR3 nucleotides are TGTGCCAGCAGTTTATGGGGGGCCGGGGAGCTGTTTTTT.

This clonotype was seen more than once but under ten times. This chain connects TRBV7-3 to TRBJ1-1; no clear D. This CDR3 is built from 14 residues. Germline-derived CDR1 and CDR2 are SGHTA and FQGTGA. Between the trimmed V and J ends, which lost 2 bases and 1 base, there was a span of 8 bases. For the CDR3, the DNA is TGTGCCAGCAGCTTATCCCCGTCGAACACTGAAGCTTTCTTT. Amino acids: CASSLSPSNTEAFF. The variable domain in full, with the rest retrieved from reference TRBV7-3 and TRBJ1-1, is GAGVSQTPSNKVTEKGKYVELRCDPISGHTALYWYRQSLGQGPEFLIYFQGTGAADDSGLPNDRFFAVRPEGSVSTLKIQRTERGDSAVYLCASSLSPSNTEAFFGQGTRLTVV.

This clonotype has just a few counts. CDR3 amino acids: CASSTGTGGNEQFF. The CDR3 DNA is TGTGCCAGTAGTACCGGGACAGGGGGCAATGAGCAGTTCTTC. This chain links TRBV19 with TRBJ2-1; the match to TRBD1 covers 11 bases. The V segment lost 4 bases and the J segment 6 bases; nucleotides outside the gene matches: 2. The CDR3 sequence is 14 residues long. Germline V gives CDR1 LNHDA, CDR2 SQIVND (reference sequence).

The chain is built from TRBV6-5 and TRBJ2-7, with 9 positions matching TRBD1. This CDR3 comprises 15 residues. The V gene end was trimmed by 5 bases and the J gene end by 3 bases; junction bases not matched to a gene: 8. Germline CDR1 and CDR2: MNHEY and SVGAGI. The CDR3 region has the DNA TGTGCCAGCAGTATCGACAGGGGGAAGGGCTACGAGCAGTACTTC. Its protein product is CASSIDRGKGYEQYF.

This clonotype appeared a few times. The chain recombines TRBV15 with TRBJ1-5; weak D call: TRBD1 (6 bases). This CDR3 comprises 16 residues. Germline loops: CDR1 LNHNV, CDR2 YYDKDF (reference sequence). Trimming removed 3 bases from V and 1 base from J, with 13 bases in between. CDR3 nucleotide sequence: TGTGCCACCAGCAGTATAACAGGGTGGAGCAATCAGCCCCAGCATTTT. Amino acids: CATSSITGWSNQPQHF.

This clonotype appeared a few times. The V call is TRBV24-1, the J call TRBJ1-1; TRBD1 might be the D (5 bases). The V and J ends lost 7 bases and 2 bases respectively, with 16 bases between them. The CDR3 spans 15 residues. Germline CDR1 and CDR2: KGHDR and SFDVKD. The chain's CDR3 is CATRTRDEKNTEAFF. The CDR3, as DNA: TGTGCCACCAGAACCCGGGACGAGAAAAACACTGAAGCTTTCTTT.

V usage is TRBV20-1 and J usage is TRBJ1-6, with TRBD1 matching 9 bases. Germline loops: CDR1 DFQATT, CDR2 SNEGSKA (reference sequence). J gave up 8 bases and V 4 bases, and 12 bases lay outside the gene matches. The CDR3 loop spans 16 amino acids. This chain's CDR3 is CSATENLGTGHSPLHF. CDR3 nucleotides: TGCAGTGCTACCGAAAATCTCGGGACAGGGCATTCACCCCTCCACTTT.

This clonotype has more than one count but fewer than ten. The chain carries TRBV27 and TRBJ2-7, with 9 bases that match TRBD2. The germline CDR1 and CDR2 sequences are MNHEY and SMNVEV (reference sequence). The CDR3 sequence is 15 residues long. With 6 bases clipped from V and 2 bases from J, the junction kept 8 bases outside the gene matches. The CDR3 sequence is CASRTLAGKTYEQYF. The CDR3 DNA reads TGTGCCAGCAGAACCCTAGCGGGAAAAACCTACGAGCAGTACTTC.